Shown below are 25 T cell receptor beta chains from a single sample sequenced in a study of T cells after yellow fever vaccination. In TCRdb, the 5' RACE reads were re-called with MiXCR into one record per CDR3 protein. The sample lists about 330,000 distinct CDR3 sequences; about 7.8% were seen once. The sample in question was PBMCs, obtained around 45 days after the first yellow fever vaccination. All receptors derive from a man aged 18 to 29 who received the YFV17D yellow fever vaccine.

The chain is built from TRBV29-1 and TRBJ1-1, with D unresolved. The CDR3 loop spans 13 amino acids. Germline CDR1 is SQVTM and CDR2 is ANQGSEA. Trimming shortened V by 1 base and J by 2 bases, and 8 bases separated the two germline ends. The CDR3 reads CSVEVSGNTEAFF. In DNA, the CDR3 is TGCAGCGTTGAAGTCTCGGGTAACACTGAAGCTTTCTTT. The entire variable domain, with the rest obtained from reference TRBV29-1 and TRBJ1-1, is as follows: SAVISQKPSRDICQRGTSLTIQCQVDSQVTMMFWYRQQPGQSLTLIATANQGSEATYESGFVIDKFPISRPNLTFSTLTVSNMSPEDSSIYLCSVEVSGNTEAFFGQGTRLTVV.

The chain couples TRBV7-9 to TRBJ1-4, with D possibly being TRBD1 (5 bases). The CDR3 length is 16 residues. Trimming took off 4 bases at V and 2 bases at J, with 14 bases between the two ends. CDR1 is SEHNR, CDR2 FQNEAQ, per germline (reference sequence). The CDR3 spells CASSSGPSATNEKLFF. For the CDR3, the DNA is TGTGCCAGCAGCTCGGGACCTTCAGCGACTAATGAAAAACTGTTTTTT. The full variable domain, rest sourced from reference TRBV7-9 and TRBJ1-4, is DTGVSQNPRHKITKRGQNVTFRCDPISEHNRLYWYRQTLGQGPEFLTYFQNEAQLEKSRLLSDRFSAERPKGSFSTLEIQRTEQGDSAMYLCASSSGPSATNEKLFFGSGTQLSVL.

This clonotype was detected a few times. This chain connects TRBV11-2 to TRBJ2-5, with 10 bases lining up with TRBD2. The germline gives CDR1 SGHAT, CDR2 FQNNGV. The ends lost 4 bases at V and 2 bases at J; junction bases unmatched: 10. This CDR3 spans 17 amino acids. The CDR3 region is CASSSLSSGGYQETQYF. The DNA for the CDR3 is TGTGCCAGCAGCTCCCTTTCTAGCGGGGGATATCAAGAGACCCAGTACTTC.

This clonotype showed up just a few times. CDR3: CASKLGQGATDTQYF. The DNA of the CDR3 is TGTGCCAGCAAACTAGGACAGGGGGCCACAGATACGCAGTATTTT. This sequence joins TRBV6-4 and TRBJ2-3; the match to TRBD1 covers 11 bases. The CDR3 covers 15 residues. Germline V CDR1 and CDR2: MRHNA, SNTAGT. The junction had 5 bases not matched to a gene; V was cut back by 7 bases and J by 2 bases.

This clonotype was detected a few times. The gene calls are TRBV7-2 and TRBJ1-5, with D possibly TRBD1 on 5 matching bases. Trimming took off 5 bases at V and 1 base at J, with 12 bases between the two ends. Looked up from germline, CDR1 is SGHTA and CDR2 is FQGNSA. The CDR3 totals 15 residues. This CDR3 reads CASSPGGLSNQPQHF. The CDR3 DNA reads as TGTGCCAGCAGCCCGGGGGGTTTAAGCAATCAGCCCCAGCATTTT.

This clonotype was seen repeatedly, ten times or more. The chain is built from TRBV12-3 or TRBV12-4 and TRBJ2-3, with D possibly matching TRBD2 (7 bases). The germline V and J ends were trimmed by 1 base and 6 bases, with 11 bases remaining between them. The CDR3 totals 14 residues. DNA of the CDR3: TGTGCCAGCAGTTTAGGGGGGGGCAGCGATACGCAGTATTTT. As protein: CASSLGGGSDTQYF.

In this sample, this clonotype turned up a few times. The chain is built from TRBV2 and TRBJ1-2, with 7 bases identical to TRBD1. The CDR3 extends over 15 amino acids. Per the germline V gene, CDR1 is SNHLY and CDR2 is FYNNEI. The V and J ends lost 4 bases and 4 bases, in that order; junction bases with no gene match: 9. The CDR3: CASSVVGTVTYGYTF. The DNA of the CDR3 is TGTGCCAGCAGTGTAGTAGGGACAGTCACCTATGGCTACACCTTC.

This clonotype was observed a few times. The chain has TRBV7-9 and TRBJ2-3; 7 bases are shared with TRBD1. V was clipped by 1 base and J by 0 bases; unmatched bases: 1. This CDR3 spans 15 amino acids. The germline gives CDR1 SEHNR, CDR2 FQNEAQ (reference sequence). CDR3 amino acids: CASSLDRGSTDTQYF. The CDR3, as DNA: TGTGCCAGCAGCTTAGACAGGGGTAGCACAGATACGCAGTATTTT.

CDR3 amino acids: CASSLGGQNYGYTF. CDR3 sequence (DNA): TGTGCCAGCAGCTTAGGGGGACAGAACTATGGCTACACCTTC. V gene TRBV5-5 combines with J gene TRBJ1-2; TRBD1 matches 7 bases. The CDR3 runs 14 residues. The germline V gene encodes CDR1 SGHKS and CDR2 YYEKEE (reference sequence). The V segment lost 2 bases and the J segment 2 bases; nucleotides outside the gene matches: 3.

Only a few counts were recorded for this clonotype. CDR3 sequence reads: CSVPLGGYQETQYF. The DNA of the CDR3 is TGCAGCGTCCCGCTTGGGGGTTATCAAGAGACCCAGTACTTC. V and J are TRBV29-1 and TRBJ2-5; D is tentatively TRBD1 or TRBD2 (5 bases each). Germline-derived CDR1 and CDR2 are SQVTM and ANQGSEA. This CDR3 contains 14 residues. V lost 6 bases and J 2 bases, leaving 16 bases between the germline ends.

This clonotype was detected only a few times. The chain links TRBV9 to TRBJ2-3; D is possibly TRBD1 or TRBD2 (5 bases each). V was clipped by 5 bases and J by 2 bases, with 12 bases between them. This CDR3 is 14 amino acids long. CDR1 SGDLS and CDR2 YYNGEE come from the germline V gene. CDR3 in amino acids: CASSGDGLTDTQYF. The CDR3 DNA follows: TGTGCCAGCAGTGGGGACGGCCTCACAGATACGCAGTATTTT.

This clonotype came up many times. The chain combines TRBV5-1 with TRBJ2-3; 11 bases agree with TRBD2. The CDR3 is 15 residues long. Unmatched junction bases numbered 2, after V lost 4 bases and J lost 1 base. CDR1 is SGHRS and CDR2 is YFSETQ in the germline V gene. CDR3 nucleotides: TGCGCCAGCAGCCCACTAGCGGGGGGCACAGATACGCAGTATTTT. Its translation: CASSPLAGGTDTQYF.

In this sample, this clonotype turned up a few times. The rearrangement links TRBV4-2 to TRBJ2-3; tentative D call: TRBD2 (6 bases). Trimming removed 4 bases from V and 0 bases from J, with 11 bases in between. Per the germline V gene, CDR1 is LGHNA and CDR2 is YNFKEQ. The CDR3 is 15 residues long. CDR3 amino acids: CASSRGTLSTDTQYF. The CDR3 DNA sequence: TGTGCCAGCAGCCGGGGGACTCTTAGCACAGATACGCAGTATTTT.

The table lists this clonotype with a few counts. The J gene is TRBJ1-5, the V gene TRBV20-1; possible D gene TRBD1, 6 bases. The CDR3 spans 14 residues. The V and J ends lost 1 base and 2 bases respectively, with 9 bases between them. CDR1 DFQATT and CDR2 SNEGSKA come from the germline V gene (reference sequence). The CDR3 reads CSARAQGGNQPQHF. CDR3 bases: TGCAGTGCTAGAGCACAGGGAGGCAATCAGCCCCAGCATTTT.

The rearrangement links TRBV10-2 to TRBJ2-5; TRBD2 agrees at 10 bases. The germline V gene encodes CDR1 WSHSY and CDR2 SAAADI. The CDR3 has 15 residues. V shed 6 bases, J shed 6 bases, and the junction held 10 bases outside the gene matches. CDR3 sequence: CASRSPLAGEKTQYF. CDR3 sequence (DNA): TGCGCCAGCAGAAGCCCGCTAGCGGGGGAAAAGACCCAGTACTTC.

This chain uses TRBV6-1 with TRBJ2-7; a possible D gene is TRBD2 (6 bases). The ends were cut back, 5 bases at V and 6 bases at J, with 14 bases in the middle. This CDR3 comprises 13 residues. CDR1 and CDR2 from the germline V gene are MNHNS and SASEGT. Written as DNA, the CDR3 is TGTGCCAGCAGTCGATTGGGAGGTACCGAGCAGTACGTC. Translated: CASSRLGGTEQYV.

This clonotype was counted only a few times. Here the CDR3 DNA reads TGCGCCAGCAGCGCAACTAGCCGAAATGAGCAGTTCTTC. Its translation: CASSATSRNEQFF. The chain combines TRBV5-1 with TRBJ2-1, with D perhaps TRBD2 (6 bases). This CDR3 contains 13 residues. V shed 4 bases and J shed 7 bases, with 12 bases lying between them. CDR1 SGHRS and CDR2 YFSETQ come from the germline V gene.

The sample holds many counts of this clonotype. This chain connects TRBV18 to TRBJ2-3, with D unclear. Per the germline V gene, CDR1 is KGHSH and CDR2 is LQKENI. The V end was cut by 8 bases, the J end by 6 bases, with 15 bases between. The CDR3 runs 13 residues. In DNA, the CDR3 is TGTGCCAGCAGCCCCCCTGGCTCCGATACGCAGTATTTT. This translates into CASSPPGSDTQYF.

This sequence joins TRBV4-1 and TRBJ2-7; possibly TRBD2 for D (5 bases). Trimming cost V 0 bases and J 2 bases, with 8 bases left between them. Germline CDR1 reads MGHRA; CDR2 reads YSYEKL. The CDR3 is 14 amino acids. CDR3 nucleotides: TGCGCCAGCAGCCAAGAGAGGGCCGCCTACGAGCAGTACTTC. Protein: CASSQERAAYEQYF.

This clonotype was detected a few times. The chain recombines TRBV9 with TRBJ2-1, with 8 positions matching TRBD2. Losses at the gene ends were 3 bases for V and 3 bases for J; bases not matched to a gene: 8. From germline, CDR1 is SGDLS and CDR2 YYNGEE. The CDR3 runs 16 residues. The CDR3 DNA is TGTGCCAGCAGCGAGACAGCGGGAGCAAACTACAATGAGCAGTTCTTC. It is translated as CASSETAGANYNEQFF.

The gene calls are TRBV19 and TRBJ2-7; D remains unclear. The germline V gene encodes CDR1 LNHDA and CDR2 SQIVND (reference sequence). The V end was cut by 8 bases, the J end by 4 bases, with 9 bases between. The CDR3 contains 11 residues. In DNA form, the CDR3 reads TGTGCCAGTGGTAACACATACGAGCAGTACTTC. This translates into CASGNTYEQYF.

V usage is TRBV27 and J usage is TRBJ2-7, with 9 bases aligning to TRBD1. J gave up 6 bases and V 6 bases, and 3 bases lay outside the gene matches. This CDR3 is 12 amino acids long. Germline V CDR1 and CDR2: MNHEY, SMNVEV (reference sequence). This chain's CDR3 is CASRRQGGEQYF. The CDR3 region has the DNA TGTGCCAGCAGGAGACAGGGGGGCGAGCAGTACTTC.

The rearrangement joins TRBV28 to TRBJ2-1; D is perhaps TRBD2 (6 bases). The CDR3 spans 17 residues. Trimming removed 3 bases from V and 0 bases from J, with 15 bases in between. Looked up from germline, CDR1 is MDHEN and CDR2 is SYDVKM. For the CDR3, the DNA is TGTGCCAGCAGTTTTTTGGAGGGAGGTAGCTCCTACAATGAGCAGTTCTTC. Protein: CASSFLEGGSSYNEQFF.

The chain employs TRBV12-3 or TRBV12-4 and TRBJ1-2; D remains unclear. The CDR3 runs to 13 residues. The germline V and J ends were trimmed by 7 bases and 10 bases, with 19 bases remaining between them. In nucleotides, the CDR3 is TGTGCCAGCACCTTTTTCGGGAGCTCACCCTACACCTTC. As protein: CASTFFGSSPYTF.

The CDR3 region is CASSPGQGQWDTQYF. The CDR3 DNA reads as TGTGCCAGCAGCCCGGGACAGGGGCAGTGGGATACGCAGTATTTT. The chain has TRBV5-4 and TRBJ2-3; TRBD1 aligns across 10 bases. The CDR3 is made up of 15 amino acids. Germline V CDR1 and CDR2: SGHNT, YYREEE (reference sequence). With V trimmed by 4 bases and J by 6 bases, 8 bases remained unmatched.